This T cell receptor beta chain was captured in a study of a mutant IDH1 vaccine in newly diagnosed glioma. Indicated time point: week 5, during vaccination. The investigators gave 300 ug of mutant IDH1 20-mer peptide in each vaccine dose, together with topical imiquimod. On this clone: What it recognizes is unknown.

Germline V lookup: CDR1 GTSNPN, CDR2 SVGIG (reference sequence). With 4 bases removed from V and 4 bases from J, the gap between germline ends came to 14 bases. CDR3 length: 14 residues. The method was immunoSEQ multiplex PCR; TCRdb's version includes in-frame clones alone and lacks a portion of them. The data hold over 45,000 clones, with about 86% observed a single time. The receptor was isolated from a woman in her forties or fifties with glioma. V and J are TRBV30 and TRBJ1-3; tentatively, D is TRBD1 (6 bases). The sequenced sample was PBMCs, obtained from a glioma patient whose treatment included an IDH1 peptide vaccine. The CDR3, as DNA: TGTGCCTGGACCCAAGGGGGAAGAGGAAACACCATATATTTT. This sequence encodes CAWTQGGRGNTIYF.